These T cell receptor beta chains were read from a single sample in a study of cytomegalovirus exposure and HLA in healthy donors. Sequencing used immunoSEQ multiplex PCR; TCRdb keeps in-frame clones, though not all of them. Found here are 100,000 to 150,000 clones, about 10% of them singletons; the top ten hold about 4.7%. Source material: PBMCs. Source of these receptors: a woman in her late teens or twenties in good health and CMV-seropositive. CDR3s include the opening cysteine and the closing phenylalanine or tryptophan.

len: 15; j_gene: TRBJ2-7; v_gene: TRBV15; CDR3aa: CATSRGVTGSHEQYF
len: 18; j_gene: TRBJ2-7; v_gene: TRBV27; CDR3aa: CASSPQRTGGLLNYEQYF
len: 12; j_gene: TRBJ1-2; v_gene: TRBV7-9; CDR3aa: CASSLEAAGNTF
len: 11; j_gene: TRBJ1-4; v_gene: TRBV20-1; CDR3aa: CSARATGTVFF
len: 15; j_gene: TRBJ2-2; v_gene: TRBV29-1; CDR3aa: CSVTGLAGATGELFF
len: 16; j_gene: TRBJ2-2; v_gene: TRBV7-8; CDR3aa: CASSLTVGRNTGELFF
len: 15; j_gene: TRBJ2-7; v_gene: TRBV6-5; CDR3aa: CASSYSARGHYEQYF
len: 15; j_gene: TRBJ1-1; v_gene: TRBV9; CDR3aa: CASSRRQGSRTEAFF
len: 12; j_gene: TRBJ2-2; v_gene: TRBV7-9; CDR3aa: CASSSFTGELFF
len: 12; j_gene: TRBJ2-7; v_gene: TRBV5-4; CDR3aa: CASSLGAYEQYF
len: 12; j_gene: TRBJ2-5; v_gene: TRBV5-6; CDR3aa: CASTKPGETQYF
len: 14; j_gene: TRBJ1-2; v_gene: TRBV5-1; CDR3aa: CASSLAGIVYGYTF
len: 15; j_gene: TRBJ1-2; v_gene: TRBV7-9; CDR3aa: CASSPPGSYSYGYTF
len: 17; j_gene: TRBJ2-4; v_gene: TRBV5-8; CDR3aa: CASSLEPPSGGENIQYF
len: 16; j_gene: TRBJ2-7; v_gene: TRBV19; CDR3aa: CASSITRDGKAYEQYF
len: 16; j_gene: TRBJ1-2; v_gene: TRBV7-2; CDR3aa: CASSFVVIGTGGGYTF
len: 14; j_gene: TRBJ2-7; v_gene: TRBV27; CDR3aa: CASSKQGAAYEQYF